A single sample is the source of the 26 T cell receptor beta chains below, sequenced in a study of post-analysis software for immune sequencing data. Their cognate antigens are unknown. Presence of unique molecular identifiers characterized the TCR beta cDNA libraries. TCRdb reanalysed the PCR reads using MiXCR and keeps one entry per CDR3 protein. The table records fewer than 700,000 distinct CDR3 sequences, roughly 46% of them present only once. Whole-study results and caveats: With TRBV5-6, TRBV5-1 and TRBV20-1 included, about five TRBV segments were more frequent in patients than in controls.

Sequenced: blood. Receptors were obtained from a girl aged 5 to 17 with multiple sclerosis.

The rearrangement joins TRBV4-1 to TRBJ2-7; D not resolved. Trimming pared 2 bases from V and 0 bases from J, leaving 8 bases between. CDR1 MGHRA and CDR2 YSYEKL come from the germline V gene. The CDR3 is 14 residues long. The CDR3 region is CASSQRTSSYEQYF. CDR3 sequence (DNA): TGCGCCAGCAGCCAAAGGACGAGCTCCTACGAGCAGTACTTC.

The V gene is TRBV12-3 or TRBV12-4, the J gene TRBJ2-7, with D hard to call. V dropped 7 bases and J dropped 4 bases, with 14 bases sitting between them. CDR3 length: 13 residues. The CDR3 DNA reads TGTGCCAGCACCTGGGGTCGAGGATACGAGCAGTACTTC. It is translated as CASTWGRGYEQYF.

This rearrangement joins TRBV3-1 to TRBJ2-7; 10 bases are shared with TRBD2. Germline loops: CDR1 LGHDT, CDR2 YNNKEL (reference sequence). V gave up 4 bases and J gave up 0 bases; unmatched junction bases: 12. The CDR3 is made up of 18 amino acids. The CDR3 loop reads CASSPATLLAGNSYEQYF. The CDR3 DNA is TGTGCCAGCAGCCCAGCAACTTTACTAGCGGGAAACTCCTACGAGCAGTACTTC.

Ten or more counts support this clonotype. The chain recombines TRBV12-3 or TRBV12-4 with TRBJ2-7; possibly TRBD1 for D (6 bases). The ends were cut back, 5 bases at V and 0 bases at J, with 8 bases in the middle. The CDR3 consists of 13 residues. The CDR3 DNA sequence: TGTGCCAGCAGTCGGACAGACTCCTACGAGCAGTACTTC. Translation: CASSRTDSYEQYF.

This chain links TRBV9 with TRBJ2-3; D uncertain. Between the trimmed V and J ends, which lost 4 bases and 0 bases, there was a span of 12 bases. Germline CDR1 SGDLS, CDR2 YYNGEE. This CDR3 region has 15 residues. The CDR3: CASSLHFASTDTQYF. The CDR3 coding sequence is TGTGCCAGCAGCTTACACTTCGCTAGCACAGATACGCAGTATTTT.

The rearrangement joins TRBV5-1 to TRBJ2-3, with D perhaps assigned TRBD1 or TRBD2 (6 bases each). There are 14 residues in the CDR3. The germline V gene encodes CDR1 SGHRS and CDR2 YFSETQ. The V end lost 7 bases, the J end lost 1 base, and 13 bases lay between the germline ends. The CDR3 loop reads CASHKGGGTDTQYF. The CDR3 DNA reads as TGCGCCAGCCATAAGGGGGGCGGCACAGATACGCAGTATTTT.

This chain joins TRBV20-1 and TRBJ2-5, with D perhaps given as TRBD1 or TRBD2 (5 bases each). Trimming took 3 bases from V and 3 from J, leaving 11 bases between them. Per germline, CDR1 DFQATT and CDR2 SNEGSKA (reference sequence). This CDR3 spans 13 amino acids. The CDR3 region has the DNA TGCAGTGCTAGGAAGGTGGGGGAAGAGACCCAGTACTTC. This translates into CSARKVGEETQYF.

The V and J genes are TRBV5-1 and TRBJ2-1; the match to TRBD1 covers 10 bases. This CDR3 has 16 amino acids. V gave up 0 bases and J gave up 5 bases; unmatched junction bases: 5. CDR1 and CDR2 from the germline V gene are SGHRS and YFSETQ. DNA for the CDR3: TGCGCCAGCAGCTTGGTAGGGACAGGGGACCACAATGAGCAGTTCTTC. It codes for CASSLVGTGDHNEQFF.

The rearrangement joins TRBV20-1 to TRBJ2-7; either TRBD1 or TRBD2 may supply D (6 bases each). Germline V gene lookup returns CDR1 DFQATT and CDR2 SNEGSKA (reference sequence). This CDR3 has 11 residues. Trimming shortened V by 7 bases and J by 6 bases, and 13 bases separated the two germline ends. CDR3 residues: CSVTGGSEQYF. For the CDR3, the DNA is TGCAGTGTGACAGGAGGGTCCGAGCAGTACTTC.

The chain links TRBV13 to TRBJ2-4; 8 bases fit TRBD2. The J call may be incorrect, as the DNA end agrees better with TRBJ2-7. The germline V gene has CDR1 PRHDT and CDR2 FYEKMQ (reference sequence). CDR3 length: 13 amino acids. The CDR3 coding sequence is TGTGCCAGTAGTAGCGGGGAAGGGTTCGAGCAGTACTTC. This gives the protein CASSSGEGFEQYF.

The chain carries TRBV5-1 and TRBJ1-4, with TRBD1 as a possible D gene (6 bases). This CDR3 comprises 16 residues. The V and J ends lost 4 bases and 5 bases respectively, with 18 bases between them. The germline gives CDR1 SGHRS, CDR2 YFSETQ. The CDR3 loop reads CASSQGTGRGNEKLFF. The CDR3 coding sequence is TGCGCCAGCAGCCAGGGCACGGGCAGGGGAAATGAAAAACTGTTTTTT.

This clonotype appeared a few times. This rearrangement joins TRBV13 to TRBJ2-1; 10 bases fit TRBD2. V dropped 5 bases and J dropped 7; count of bases not matched to a gene: 5. Germline CDR1 and CDR2: PRHDT and FYEKMQ (reference sequence). The CDR3 sequence is 14 residues long. DNA for the CDR3: TGTGCCAGCAGCCCCCCTAGCGGGAGTAATGAGCAGTTCTTC. Residues: CASSPPSGSNEQFF.

This chain joins TRBV7-3 and TRBJ2-5; D is tentatively TRBD1 or TRBD2 (6 bases each). V gave up 3 bases and J gave up 4 bases, with 12 bases separating them. The CDR3 has 14 amino acids. Per the germline V gene, CDR1 is SGHTA and CDR2 is FQGTGA. Written as DNA, the CDR3 is TGTGCCAGCAGCTTCGAGGGGGGCCTAGAGACCCAGTACTTC. Its protein is CASSFEGGLETQYF.

The rearrangement uses TRBV12-3 or TRBV12-4 and TRBJ2-1, with D unclear. There are 12 residues in the CDR3. V lost 6 bases to trimming and J lost 12 bases, with 15 bases between them. The CDR3, as DNA: TGTGCCAGCAGCTATGGGTATAGGAGGCAGTTCTTC. As protein: CASSYGYRRQFF.

This clonotype was recorded a few times. The rearrangement links TRBV10-3 to TRBJ2-1; 12 positions match TRBD2. The J segment lost 3 bases and the V segment lost 2 bases, leaving 5 bases of the junction unmatched. CDR1 and CDR2 from the germline V gene are ENHRY and SYGVKD. The CDR3 sequence is 17 residues long. The CDR3 DNA reads TGTGCCATCAGTGAGCCGACTAGCGGGAGTCTCTACAATGAGCAGTTCTTC. This gives the protein CAISEPTSGSLYNEQFF.

The J gene is TRBJ1-2, the V gene TRBV2; tentatively, D is TRBD1 (5 bases). Trimming cost V 2 bases and J 7 bases, with 8 bases left between them. The germline gives CDR1 SNHLY, CDR2 FYNNEI. The CDR3 is 12 amino acids. The CDR3 sequence: CASSETGGGYTF. The CDR3 bases are TGTGCCAGCAGTGAAACAGGCGGTGGCTACACCTTC.

This chain links TRBV4-1 with TRBJ2-5; no reliable D call. Germline CDR1 is MGHRA and CDR2 is YSYEKL. This CDR3 is built from 14 residues. The V end was cut by 2 bases, the J end by 0 bases, with 7 bases between. The CDR3 here is CASSQTRDQETQYF. The DNA for the CDR3 is TGCGCCAGCAGCCAAACCCGGGACCAAGAGACCCAGTACTTC.

This clonotype was detected a few times. The rearrangement links TRBV12-3 or TRBV12-4 to TRBJ2-1, with D maybe TRBD2 (5 bases). The CDR3 is 13 amino acids. Trimming stripped 2 bases from V and 9 bases from J, with 11 bases between. The CDR3: CASSLSPSIEQFF. In nucleotides, the CDR3 is TGTGCCAGCAGTTTATCCCCTAGCATTGAGCAGTTCTTC.

This clonotype has more than one count but fewer than ten. This rearrangement joins TRBV29-1 to TRBJ2-3; maybe TRBD1 (5 bases). The CDR3 runs to 14 residues. Trimming stripped 8 bases from V and 0 bases from J, with 15 bases between. Germline V gene sequence: CDR1 SQVTM, CDR2 ANQGSEA. The CDR3 DNA sequence: TGCAGCATACAGACAGTCGTAAGCACAGATACGCAGTATTTT. Its translation is CSIQTVVSTDTQYF.

V and J are TRBV12-3 or TRBV12-4 and TRBJ1-2; D gene unclear. This CDR3 is built from 14 residues. The ends were cut back, 5 bases at V and 3 bases at J, with 13 bases in the middle. CDR3 sequence (DNA): TGTGCCAGCAGTCGGGCAGGAGACGACTATGGCTACACCTTC. It encodes CASSRAGDDYGYTF.

The chain recombines TRBV9 with TRBJ2-1, with 10 positions matching TRBD1. Germline CDR1 is SGDLS and CDR2 is YYNGEE. This CDR3 has 13 residues. V shed 3 bases and J 8 bases; nucleotides not matched to a gene: 2. The DNA of the CDR3 is TGTGCCAGCAGCGAGACAGGGGGCCATGAGCAGTTCTTC. Its protein product is CASSETGGHEQFF.

On this clonotype itself: A read error may account for a junction end that differs from germline. The chain recombines TRBV6-1 with TRBJ2-7; weak D call: TRBD2 (5 bases). Germline CDR1 is MNHNS and CDR2 is SASEGT. There are 15 residues in the CDR3. CDR3 sequence (DNA): TGTGCCGGCAGTGAAGCGGATAGCAGCTCCTACGAGCAGTACTTC. Amino acids: CAGSEADSSSYEQYF.

This clonotype was counted only a few times. V usage is TRBV29-1 and J usage is TRBJ2-1; 7 nucleotides align to TRBD2. After removal of 7 bases from V and 1 base from J, the junction contained 7 bases not matched to a gene. CDR3 length: 14 residues. The germline gives CDR1 SQVTM, CDR2 ANQGSEA. Here the CDR3 reads CSGRTSQSYNEQFF. DNA of the CDR3: TGCAGCGGTCGGACTAGTCAGTCCTACAATGAGCAGTTCTTC.

The table lists this clonotype with a few counts. The chain has TRBV7-8 and TRBJ2-6; D possibly corresponds to TRBD1 (5 bases). This CDR3 contains 18 residues. Trimming removed 0 bases from V and 0 bases from J, with 12 bases in between. Germline V gene lookup returns CDR1 SGHVS and CDR2 FQNEAQ. CDR3 loop: CASSLAVGVLSGANVLTF. CDR3 in DNA: TGTGCCAGCAGCTTAGCGGTAGGGGTGCTCTCTGGGGCCAACGTCCTGACTTTC.

The rearrangement uses TRBV6-2 or TRBV6-3 and TRBJ1-1; D is unclear. CDR3 length: 14 residues. The V gene lost 2 bases and the J gene lost 0 bases, with 7 bases spanning the gap. Per the germline V gene, CDR1 is MNHEY and CDR2 is SVGEGT. The CDR3 coding sequence is TGTGCCAGCAGTTACGACCGAGTGAACACTGAAGCTTTCTTT. Its translation is CASSYDRVNTEAFF.

The rearrangement uses TRBV12-3 or TRBV12-4 and TRBJ2-5; 9 positions match TRBD2. The tail of the sequence fits TRBJ2-7 better, so the J call may be wrong. CDR3 length: 14 residues. The CDR3 loop is CASSLVAGVDEQYF. The CDR3 nucleotides are TGTGCCAGCAGTTTAGTAGCGGGAGTAGACGAGCAGTACTTC.